This T cell receptor beta chain was profiled in a study of blood T cell repertoires in COVID-19. Original processing notes: From reference gene primer amplification, estimates of nucleated cell counts were derived. Sequencing was performed with immunoSEQ multiplex PCR; in TCRdb, only in-frame clones are kept and a portion is missing. V and J calls and clone size are copied from that table; D and trimming were computed from the DNA. The data contain under 200,000 clones, over 80% of them singletons. This CDR3 comprises 15 residues. The study recruited people aged about 18 to 95 years across more than 20 US areas. In assigning cohorts, the study relied on participant-reported clinical history.

The source of this sequence is a woman in her sixties who had recovered from COVID-19. Sequenced sample: PBMCs or T cells enriched from blood (not recorded which). The chain employs TRBV12-2 and TRBJ2-5; the table's D call of TRBD1 was not tested on the DNA. TRBV12-2 is a pseudogene segment. DNA for the CDR3: TGTGCAAGTCGCTTAGTGGAGACAGGGAAAGAGACCCAGTACTTC. It is translated as CASRLVETGKETQYF.